The 7 T cell receptor beta chains presented below share a single source sample, sequenced in a study of shared clonotypes between healthy human individuals (dated by TCRdb to about 2020). The library was made by the immunoSEQ multiplex PCR assay. Here the immuneACCESS table is served through TCRdb, limited to in-frame sequences with V and J called. Missing clones are a known gap in these copies; in checked studies unresolved V genes cover under half, and the rest lacks a known reason. Counted in this sample were some 800,000 clones; almost 95% of them appeared once. Jointly, the top ten make up 24% of the sample. CD8 naive samples were obtained by positive selection for CCR7 among CD45RO-negative cells, yielding a CD45RA+CCR7+ population from which TemRA cells were excluded. The source material was naive CD8+ T cells sorted from blood. The cell subset or site label on this specimen signifies: CD45RA+CCR7+. The source is a man aged 25-45 years in good health.

V usage is TRBV5-1 and J usage is TRBJ2-7, with D unclear. This CDR3 contains 13 residues. Trimming pared 4 bases from V and 1 base from J, leaving 9 bases between. The germline CDR1 and CDR2 sequences are SGHRS and YFSETQ. This CDR3 is CASSTTLSYEQYF. The CDR3 DNA follows: TGCGCCAGCAGCACGACACTGTCCTACGAGCAGTACTTC.

The CDR3 spells CASSLISGTGTSPQHF. For the CDR3, the DNA is TGCGCCAGCAGCCTTATATCCGGGACAGGGACATCGCCCCAGCATTTT. The J gene is TRBJ1-5, the V gene TRBV4-1; 9 nucleotides match TRBD1. V shed 4 bases, J shed 9 bases, and the junction held 13 bases outside the gene matches. CDR1 is MGHRA and CDR2 is YSYEKL in the germline V gene. The CDR3 covers 16 residues.

As regards this clone: Other nucleotide sequences in the sample specify the same CDR3. The chain uses TRBV27 and TRBJ2-1; D remains unclear. The V gene's germline CDR1 is MNHEY and CDR2 SMNVEV (reference sequence). The CDR3 loop spans 13 amino acids. The V and J ends lost 1 base and 3 bases respectively, with 4 bases between them. CDR3 loop: CASSLYSYNEQFF. CDR3 nucleotides: TGTGCCAGCAGTTTATACAGCTACAATGAGCAGTTCTTC.

This clone has just one count. The chain recombines TRBV7-8 with TRBJ2-7, with 8 positions matching TRBD1. The CDR3 totals 15 residues. Trimming took 5 bases from V and 3 from J; bases not matched to a gene: 9. Germline-derived CDR1 and CDR2 are SGHVS and FQNEAQ. Here the CDR3 reads CASSLSTGASYEQYF. The CDR3 nucleotides are TGTGCCAGCAGCCTCTCGACAGGGGCCAGCTACGAGCAGTACTTC.

The V call is TRBV27, the J call TRBJ2-1; D gene uncertain. The CDR3 runs to 12 residues. Trimming took off 8 bases at V and 4 bases at J, with 9 bases between the two ends. The V gene's germline CDR1 is MNHEY and CDR2 SMNVEV (reference sequence). This chain's CDR3 is CASRVAYNEQFF. In nucleotides, the CDR3 is TGTGCCAGCCGTGTGGCGTACAATGAGCAGTTCTTC.

The rearrangement uses TRBV27 and TRBJ2-7; 8 bases match TRBD2. V lost 7 bases, J lost 7 bases, and 15 bases stayed unmatched. The CDR3 consists of 15 residues. Looked up from germline, CDR1 is MNHEY and CDR2 is SMNVEV (reference sequence). CDR3 nucleotides: TGTGCCAGCACACTGGGCACTAGCGGAATTGGAGAGCAGTACTTC. It encodes CASTLGTSGIGEQYF.

The chain couples TRBV18 to TRBJ2-1, with 7 bases fitting TRBD1. The CDR3 is 15 amino acids. V lost 2 bases, J lost 0 bases, and 1 base stayed unmatched. Germline CDR1 reads KGHSH; CDR2 reads LQKENI. The CDR3, as DNA: TGTGCCAGCTCACCAGGGGACAGCTCCTACAATGAGCAGTTCTTC. Its protein product is CASSPGDSSYNEQFF.